This entry is about one TCR beta chain. The antigen is not known. The record originates from a study of T cells in narcolepsy. On the study more broadly: Enrolled donors included narcolepsy type 1 or type 2 patients and healthy controls.

Study-level results: Autoreactive clone sequences were missing from some blood memory CD4+ repertoires. Autoreactive HCRT-specific and TRIB2-specific clonotypes were marked in same-patient CSF-versus-blood CD4+ comparisons. Autoreactive clonotypes reportedly recurred in blood of same and different patients, not controls.

Looked up from germline, CDR1 is SGHTS and CDR2 is YDEGEE. The CDR3 runs to 12 residues. Trimming left V 2 bases short and J 1 base short, with 1 base between. This table comes from immunoSEQ multiplex PCR, and its TCRdb copy is limited to in-frame clones, with some not included. The table includes tens of thousands of clones, approximately 78% detected once. The TCR comes from a human donor with narcolepsy. The sample comprised CD45RA- memory CD4+ T cells from PBMCs. V is TRBV5-8 and J is TRBJ1-5; D unresolved. The CDR3 DNA reads TGTGCCAGCAGCTTAAGCAATCAGCCCCAGCATTTT. It encodes CASSLSNQPQHF. Using reference TRBV5-8 and TRBJ1-5 for the parts outside the CDR3, the full variable domain is EAGVTQSPTHLIKTRGQQATLRCSPISGHTSVYWYQQALGLGLQFLLWYDEGEERNRGNFPPRFSGRQFPNYSSELNVNALELEDSALYLCASSLSNQPQHFGDGTRLSIL.